The T cell receptor beta chain described here comes from a study of human T cells and chemical hapten exposure. Findings and caveats of the study: Sensitization with DPC brought no change to TCRs above 1 in 1000 in frequency.

Time point specified: patch test 1, 2 weeks after DPC sensitization. Treatment defined: therapeutic diphenylcyclopropenone sensitization with weekly scalp DPC. Comments on this clonotype: Its matching antigen is unknown.

TCRdb used MiXCR to reprocess the RACE reads, holding one entry per CDR3 protein. Of over 85,000 distinct CDR3 sequences in the sample, about an eighth were seen once. Germline assignment: CDR1 MDHEN and CDR2 SYDVKM. The length of the CDR3 is 14 residues. The V and J ends lost 3 bases and 4 bases respectively, with 7 bases between them. V and J are TRBV28 and TRBJ1-6; possibly TRBD1 for D (5 bases). This material consisted of whole blood, taken in connection with sensitization to the hapten diphenylcyclopropenone (DPC). This clonotype was sampled from a woman between 40 and 55 years old with alopecia areata. Some clones in this sample may be carry-over from other donors' samples. CDR3 DNA: TGTGCCAGCAGTTTCGGGACTTATAATTCACCCCTCCACTTT. Translating gives CASSFGTYNSPLHF.